These T cell receptor beta chains were read from a single sample in a study of blood T cell repertoires in COVID-19. Profiling relied on immunoSEQ multiplex PCR, and the TCRdb table lists in-frame clones only, not all of them. The table lists about 120,000 clones, approximately 82% of them singletons. Sequences were obtained from peripheral blood. All receptors come from a man aged 55 to 69 with acute or convalescent COVID-19. Each CDR3 is given without its conserved first and last residue. Where a row states a size, it is once, few, many or the class of an expanded clone; other rows omit it.

>few|TRBJ1-3|TRBV28
ASSSTGGGPGNTIY
>-|TRBJ2-5|TRBV7-8
ASRPPTGGRETQY
>-|TRBJ2-1|TRBV19
ASTGLAGGGEQF
>-|TRBJ1-2|TRBV9
ASSVDEGALGYGYT
>-|TRBJ2-3|TRBV7-3
ASSPGSGLRRGTDTQY
>-|TRBJ1-1|TRBV27
ASRTPRDTSEAF
>-|TRBJ2-3|TRBV30
AWSVWRGRGSDTQY
>-|TRBJ1-6|TRBV12-3/TRBV12-4
ASRITGDSPLH
>-|TRBJ1-5|TRBV19
ASSFWTGTRQPQH
>few|TRBJ2-7|TRBV4-1
ASSPGTSSYEQY
>-|TRBJ1-1|TRBV2
ASSASGRNTEAF
>-|TRBJ2-5|TRBV10-1
ASSPRQGETQY
>-|TRBJ2-7|TRBV10-2
ASSELAGGYEQY
>-|TRBJ1-5|TRBV24-1
ATSVAQGTGQPQH
>-|TRBJ2-1|TRBV5-1
ASSPTGGGLHEQF
>-|TRBJ2-5|TRBV5-1
ASSPGTSETTRPQY
>-|TRBJ2-3|TRBV4-1
ASSQGLRLSTDTQY
>-|TRBJ2-1|TRBV7-3
ASSLLAGVSYNEQF